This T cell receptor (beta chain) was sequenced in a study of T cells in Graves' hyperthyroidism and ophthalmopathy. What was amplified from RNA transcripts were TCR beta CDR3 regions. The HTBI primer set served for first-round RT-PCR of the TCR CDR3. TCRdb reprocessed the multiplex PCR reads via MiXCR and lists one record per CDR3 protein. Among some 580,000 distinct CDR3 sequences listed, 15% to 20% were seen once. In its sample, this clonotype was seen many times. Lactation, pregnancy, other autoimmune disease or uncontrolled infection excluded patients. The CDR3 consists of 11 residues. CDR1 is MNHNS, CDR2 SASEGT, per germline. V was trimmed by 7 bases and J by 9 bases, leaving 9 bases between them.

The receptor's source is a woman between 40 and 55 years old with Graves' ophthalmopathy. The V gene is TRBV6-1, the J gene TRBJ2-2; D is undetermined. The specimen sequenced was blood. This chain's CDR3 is CASTAKWELFF. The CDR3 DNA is TGTGCCAGCACCGCCAAGTGGGAGCTGTTTTTT.